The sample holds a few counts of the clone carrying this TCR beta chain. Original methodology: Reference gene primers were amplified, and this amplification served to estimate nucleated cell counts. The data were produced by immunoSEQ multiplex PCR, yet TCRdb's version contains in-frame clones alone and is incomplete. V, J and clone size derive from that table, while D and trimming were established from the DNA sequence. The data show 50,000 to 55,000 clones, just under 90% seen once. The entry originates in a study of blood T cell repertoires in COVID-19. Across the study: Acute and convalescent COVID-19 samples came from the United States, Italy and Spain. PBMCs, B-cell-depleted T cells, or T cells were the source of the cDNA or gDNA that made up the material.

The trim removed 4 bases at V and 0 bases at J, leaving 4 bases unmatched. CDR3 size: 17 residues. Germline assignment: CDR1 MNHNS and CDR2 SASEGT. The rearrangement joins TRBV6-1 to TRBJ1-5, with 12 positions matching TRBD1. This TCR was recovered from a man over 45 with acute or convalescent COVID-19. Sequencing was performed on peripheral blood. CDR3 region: CASSAGQGAYSNQPQHF. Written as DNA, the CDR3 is TGTGCCAGCAGTGCGGGACAGGGGGCTTATAGCAATCAGCCCCAGCATTTT.